One and the same sample provided the 26 T cell receptor beta chains below, sequenced in a study of T-cell reconstitution after alpha-beta-depleted transplantation in children. Preparation of the TCRbeta library used unique molecular identifiers. MiXCR, run by TCRdb on the PCR reads, gives a single entry per CDR3 protein. The sample shows more than 200,000 distinct CDR3 sequences, about 25% of them seen only once. The specimen comprised PBMCs, sampled before TCRalphabeta/CD19-depleted stem cell transplant. These TCRs come from a girl aged 2 to 10 with Fanconi anemia, due to receive a stem cell transplant.

This clonotype came up many times. This chain joins TRBV29-1 and TRBJ2-7; D perhaps matches TRBD1 (6 bases). Germline lookup yields CDR1 SQVTM and CDR2 ANQGSEA. V lost 5 bases and J lost 1, with 15 bases in between. The CDR3 spans 14 residues. CDR3 protein: CSVKQGLNSYEQYF. In DNA, the CDR3 is TGCAGCGTTAAACAGGGCCTAAATTCCTACGAGCAGTACTTC.

V gene TRBV13 combines with J gene TRBJ2-7; 7 bases are a match to TRBD2. The CDR3 spans 15 residues. The V gene's germline CDR1 is PRHDT and CDR2 FYEKMQ (reference sequence). Trimming at V came to 0 bases and at J to 2 bases, leaving 4 bases not matched to a gene. Here the CDR3 DNA reads TGTGCCAGCAGCTTAGGCCTACGGGGGGCCTACGAGCAGTACTTC. Translated: CASSLGLRGAYEQYF. The full variable domain, with the rest looked up from reference TRBV13 and TRBJ2-7, is AAGVIQSPRHLIKEKRETATLKCYPIPRHDTVYWYQQGPGQDPQFLISFYEKMQSDKGSIPDRFSAQQFSDYHSELNMSSLELGDSALYFCASSLGLRGAYEQYFGPGTRLTVT.

This clonotype showed up just a few times. This chain joins TRBV27 and TRBJ1-4, with TRBD1 matching 7 bases. This CDR3 has 15 amino acids. Losses at the gene ends were 9 bases for V and 3 bases for J; bases not matched to a gene: 10. Germline lookup yields CDR1 MNHEY and CDR2 SMNVEV (reference sequence). In DNA form, the CDR3 reads TGTGCCAGTAAACTCCAGGGGGTCCCTAATGAAAAACTGTTTTTT. The encoded protein is CASKLQGVPNEKLFF.

Many counts were recorded for this clonotype. This sequence joins TRBV5-6 and TRBJ2-3, with D unresolved. CDR1 and CDR2 from the germline V gene are SGHDT and YYEEEE. The CDR3 spans 14 residues. Trimming removed 1 base from V and 4 bases from J, with 10 bases in between. The CDR3 nucleotides read TGTGCCAGCAGCTTGTTCGGGTTAGCAGATACGCAGTATTTT. It translates to CASSLFGLADTQYF.

The chain uses TRBV29-1 and TRBJ2-7; 7 bases match TRBD1. CDR1 SQVTM and CDR2 ANQGSEA come from the germline V gene. Trimming cost V 6 bases and J 4 bases; bases outside gene matches: 18. This CDR3 spans 16 amino acids. CDR3 region: CSVPIFVRTGMYEQYF. The DNA of the CDR3 is TGCAGCGTCCCCATTTTTGTGCGGACAGGAATGTACGAGCAGTACTTC.

The genes are TRBV6-1 and TRBJ2-2; 8 bases fit TRBD2. Trimming took 7 bases from V and 4 from J; bases not matched to a gene: 5. The CDR3 runs 14 residues. Germline V CDR1 and CDR2: MNHNS, SASEGT. The CDR3 loop is CASTPGGPTGELFF. The CDR3 nucleotides are TGTGCCAGCACCCCGGGGGGGCCCACCGGGGAGCTGTTTTTT.

The chain carries TRBV12-3 or TRBV12-4 and TRBJ2-2; perhaps D is TRBD1 or TRBD2 (5 bases each). Deletions cut 2 bases from V and 3 bases from J, with 13 bases between. The CDR3 has 16 amino acids. The CDR3 region is CASSLLAGTYTGELFF. The CDR3 DNA follows: TGTGCCAGCAGTTTACTTGCAGGGACCTACACCGGGGAGCTGTTTTTT.

This clonotype was counted between two and nine times. This chain uses TRBV28 with TRBJ2-7; TRBD2 matches at 10 bases. The CDR3 is 15 residues long. Germline V CDR1 and CDR2: MDHEN, SYDVKM. J gave up 6 bases and V 0 bases, and 5 bases lay outside the gene matches. CDR3 in amino acids: CASSLWASGGSEQYF. As DNA, the CDR3 is TGTGCCAGCAGTTTATGGGCTAGCGGGGGCTCCGAGCAGTACTTC.

The genes are TRBV5-1 and TRBJ2-3; D is uncertain. Germline CDR1 and CDR2: SGHRS and YFSETQ. The CDR3 is made up of 15 amino acids. V was clipped by 0 bases and J by 4 bases, with 12 bases between them. The CDR3 DNA sequence: TGCGCCAGCAGCTTGGGGGATGTAGTAGCAGATACGCAGTATTTT. Residues: CASSLGDVVADTQYF.

This clonotype was detected a few times. V is TRBV29-1 and J is TRBJ2-7, with 7 bases aligning to TRBD1. The CDR3 loop spans 15 amino acids. CDR1 is SQVTM and CDR2 is ANQGSEA in the germline V gene. V dropped 4 bases and J dropped 3; count of bases not matched to a gene: 12. The chain's CDR3 is CSVALPTGRFYEQYF. The CDR3 DNA is TGCAGCGTTGCATTGCCGACAGGGCGATTCTACGAGCAGTACTTC.

This clonotype was picked up many times. The chain links TRBV7-2 to TRBJ2-1; 8 nucleotides match TRBD1. Germline V gives CDR1 SGHTA, CDR2 FQGNSA. The V segment lost 2 bases and the J segment 12 bases; nucleotides outside the gene matches: 3. The CDR3 has 12 amino acids. DNA for the CDR3: TGTGCCAGCAGCTTAACCGGGACAGGGCAGTTCTTC. Its translation: CASSLTGTGQFF.

The chain recombines TRBV20-1 with TRBJ2-7, with 9 bases that match TRBD1. J was trimmed by 2 bases and V by 0 bases; bases with no gene match: 5. The CDR3 has 15 amino acids. Germline V gives CDR1 DFQATT, CDR2 SNEGSKA (reference sequence). The CDR3 DNA reads TGCAGTGCTAGAGATGCGGGACAGGGCACCTACGAGCAGTACTTC. This gives the protein CSARDAGQGTYEQYF.

The chain employs TRBV5-1 and TRBJ2-3; 8 positions match TRBD1. CDR1 and CDR2 from the germline V gene are SGHRS and YFSETQ. The CDR3 is made up of 14 amino acids. V gave up 4 bases and J gave up 5 bases; unmatched junction bases: 6. The CDR3 here is CASSQNGQGDTQYF. The CDR3 nucleotides are TGCGCCAGCAGCCAGAATGGACAGGGAGATACGCAGTATTTT.

This clonotype was counted ten times or more. The gene calls are TRBV12-3 or TRBV12-4 and TRBJ2-2; D call uncertain. The CDR3 is made up of 14 amino acids. Trimming removed 3 bases at V and 5 bases at J, with 10 bases between. CDR3 nucleotide sequence: TGTGCCAGCAGTTTTTATCTCAAAACCGGGGAGCTGTTTTTT. Amino acids: CASSFYLKTGELFF.

This clonotype turned up a few times. V gene TRBV2 combines with J gene TRBJ2-3; unclear D gene. CDR1 SNHLY and CDR2 FYNNEI come from the germline V gene. V dropped 2 bases and J dropped 0 bases, with 6 bases sitting between them. CDR3 length equals 14 residues. The CDR3 DNA follows: TGTGCCAGCAGTGAACCCCAGAGCACAGATACGCAGTATTTT. It encodes CASSEPQSTDTQYF. Combining the CDR3 with reference TRBV2 and TRBJ2-3 gives the whole variable domain EPEVTQTPSHQVTQMGQEVILRCVPISNHLYFYWYRQILGQKVEFLVSFYNNEISEKSEIFDDQFSVERPDGSNFTLKIRSTKLEDSAMYFCASSEPQSTDTQYFGPGTRLTVL.

The V gene is TRBV2, the J gene TRBJ2-7; 8 bases fit TRBD2. With V trimmed by 6 bases and J by 6 bases, 10 bases remained unmatched. Germline CDR1 is SNHLY and CDR2 is FYNNEI. There are 14 residues in the CDR3. CDR3 sequence: CASSPGGKRGEQYF. The CDR3 DNA is TGTGCCAGCAGCCCGGGGGGGAAGAGAGGCGAGCAGTACTTC.

The chain joins TRBV29-1 to TRBJ1-4; possibly TRBD1 for D (6 bases). Germline V gives CDR1 SQVTM, CDR2 ANQGSEA. The ends were cut back, 4 bases at V and 3 bases at J, with 24 bases in the middle. The CDR3 is 18 residues long. CDR3 in amino acids: CSVGTHLRGGTSNEKLFF. CDR3 bases: TGCAGCGTTGGGACCCACCTCAGGGGTGGAACCTCTAATGAAAAACTGTTTTTT.

In its sample, this clonotype was seen many times. The chain uses TRBV11-2 and TRBJ1-3; D ambiguous. This CDR3 region has 19 residues. Trimming left V 0 bases short and J 0 bases short, with 18 bases between. The V gene's germline CDR1 is SGHAT and CDR2 FQNNGV. The CDR3 coding sequence is TGTGCCAGCAGCTTAGAAAGGGTCGGTCGGCTAAGCTCTGGAAACACCATATATTTT. This codes for CASSLERVGRLSSGNTIYF.

This clonotype was detected ten times or more. The J gene is TRBJ1-5, the V gene TRBV20-1; D is possibly TRBD1 (5 bases). Trimming pared 4 bases from V and 0 bases from J, leaving 19 bases between. The germline V gene encodes CDR1 DFQATT and CDR2 SNEGSKA (reference sequence). This CDR3 is 17 amino acids long. CDR3 region: CSANRREALYSNQPQHF. For the CDR3, the DNA is TGCAGTGCTAACCGCAGGGAAGCCCTTTATAGCAATCAGCCCCAGCATTTT.

The chain couples TRBV12-3 or TRBV12-4 to TRBJ2-3; D remains ambiguous. This CDR3 spans 14 amino acids. The V gene lost 4 bases and the J gene lost 1 base, with 9 bases spanning the gap. The CDR3 reads CASSSTAGTDTQYF. The CDR3 coding sequence is TGTGCCAGCAGTTCTACTGCAGGCACAGATACGCAGTATTTT.

This clonotype has a single count. The chain employs TRBV6-2 or TRBV6-3 and TRBJ2-5; 7 bases fit TRBD1. The CDR3 consists of 16 residues. Trimming at V came to 1 base and at J to 4 bases, leaving 9 bases not matched to a gene. From germline, CDR1 is MNHEY and CDR2 SVGEGT. CDR3 loop: CASSYFPRTGIETQYF. The CDR3 DNA is TGTGCCAGCAGTTACTTCCCGCGGACAGGCATAGAGACCCAGTACTTC.

There are a few counts of this clonotype. The chain recombines TRBV29-1 with TRBJ2-6, with 7 positions matching TRBD2. The germline V gene has CDR1 SQVTM and CDR2 ANQGSEA. The CDR3 has 16 amino acids. Trimming removed 6 bases from V and 2 bases from J; junction bases left unmatched: 10. The CDR3 region is CSVAPISGPGANVLTF. CDR3 nucleotide sequence: TGCAGCGTCGCACCAATTAGCGGGCCTGGGGCCAACGTCCTGACTTTC.

This clonotype has at least ten counts. The chain links TRBV12-3 or TRBV12-4 to TRBJ2-5, with D perhaps given as TRBD1 or TRBD2 (5 bases each). Trimming took 3 bases from V and 6 from J, leaving 20 bases between them. This CDR3 has 16 amino acids. CDR3 nucleotide sequence: TGTGCCAGCAGTTTGAGGTTCGGGGCCGACCTCCAGACCCAGTACTTC. Translation: CASSLRFGADLQTQYF.

CDR3 sequence reads: CASSQMGLAGGTGSYNEQFF. DNA for the CDR3: TGTGCCAGCAGTCAAATGGGACTAGCGGGGGGGACCGGCTCCTACAATGAGCAGTTCTTC. This chain joins TRBV2 and TRBJ2-1; 16 nucleotides line up with TRBD2. This CDR3 contains 20 residues. V lost 5 bases to trimming and J lost 0 bases; unmatched junction nucleotides: 10. The V gene's germline CDR1 is SNHLY and CDR2 FYNNEI.

V usage is TRBV4-1 and J usage is TRBJ2-1; D gene unclear. The germline CDR1 and CDR2 sequences are MGHRA and YSYEKL. V was pared by 1 base and J by 5 bases, with 3 bases between. The CDR3 covers 12 residues. The CDR3 DNA follows: TGCGCCAGCAGCCAAGGCCACAATGAGCAGTTCTTC. It translates to CASSQGHNEQFF.

The chain has TRBV3-1 and TRBJ2-5; tentative D call: TRBD2 (5 bases). The germline gives CDR1 LGHDT, CDR2 YNNKEL (reference sequence). V lost 1 base to trimming and J lost 2 bases, with 14 bases between them. The length of the CDR3 is 16 residues. CDR3 sequence: CASSQVALAVQETQYF. The DNA for the CDR3 is TGTGCCAGCAGCCAAGTAGCTCTAGCAGTACAAGAGACCCAGTACTTC.